These 8 T cell receptor beta chains were sequenced from one sample in a study of blood T cell repertoires in COVID-19. Only in-frame clones appear in the TCRdb table, and some are missing; sequencing was by immunoSEQ multiplex PCR. The data contain over 85,000 clones, around nine tenths of them singletons. The sample was peripheral blood. Every receptor here comes from a middle-aged man with active or convalescent COVID-19.

This clone was seen a single time. This rearrangement joins TRBV3-1 (or the pseudogene TRBV3-2) to TRBJ2-3; D call uncertain. Per germline, CDR1 LGHDT and CDR2 YNNKEL (reference sequence). CDR3 length: 15 amino acids. The V and J ends lost 0 bases and 0 bases respectively, with 7 bases between them. CDR3 loop: CASSQDHTSTDTQYF. The CDR3 bases are TGTGCCAGCAGCCAAGATCACACGAGCACAGATACGCAGTATTTT.

A few counts support this clone. The V call is TRBV28, the J call TRBJ2-2; D remains unclear. Germline V lookup: CDR1 MDHEN, CDR2 SYDVKM. The CDR3 contains 13 residues. V shed 6 bases and J shed 2 bases, with 7 bases lying between them. CDR3: CASRQPNTGELFF. The CDR3 region has the DNA TGTGCCAGCAGACAGCCTAACACCGGGGAGCTGTTTTTT. The variable domain in full, with the rest retrieved from reference TRBV28 and TRBJ2-2, is DVKVTQSSRYLVKRTGEKVFLECVQDMDHENMFWYRQDPGLGLRLIYFSYDVKMKEKGDIPEGYSVSREKKERFSLILESASTNQTSMYLCASRQPNTGELFFGEGSRLTVL.

The rearrangement uses TRBV28 and TRBJ1-4; tentatively, D is TRBD1 (5 bases). CDR3 length: 14 amino acids. CDR1 MDHEN and CDR2 SYDVKM come from the germline V gene. V was shortened by 5 bases and J by 7 bases, with 14 bases between the two germline ends. The CDR3 nucleotides read TGTGCCAGCAGTACAGGTCCCCCCGGTGAAAAACTGTTTTTT. Amino acids: CASSTGPPGEKLFF. Full variable domain (missing parts from reference TRBV28 and TRBJ1-4): DVKVTQSSRYLVKRTGEKVFLECVQDMDHENMFWYRQDPGLGLRLIYFSYDVKMKEKGDIPEGYSVSREKKERFSLILESASTNQTSMYLCASSTGPPGEKLFFGSGTQLSVL.

This chain joins TRBV7-9 and TRBJ2-5; TRBD1 matches 11 bases. CDR1 is SEHNR, CDR2 FQNEAQ, per germline (reference sequence). The CDR3 totals 14 residues. J lost 5 bases, V lost 5 bases, and 4 bases had no gene match. The CDR3 loop is CASSAGTGGETQYF. The CDR3, as DNA: TGTGCCAGCAGCGCAGGGACAGGGGGGGAGACCCAGTACTTC.

The CDR3 sequence: CASSPTGVNTGELFF. Written as DNA, the CDR3 is TGTGCCAGCTCACCAACAGGGGTAAACACCGGGGAGCTGTTTTTT. The J gene is TRBJ2-2, the V gene TRBV18; 7 positions match TRBD1. Germline CDR1 and CDR2: KGHSH and LQKENI. This CDR3 is 15 amino acids long. Germline trimming cut 2 bases from V and 2 bases from J; bases unmatched to any gene: 2.

This chain connects TRBV9 to TRBJ2-3, with 7 bases lining up with TRBD1. CDR3 size: 12 residues. Germline V gene lookup returns CDR1 SGDLS and CDR2 YYNGEE. The ends lost 4 bases at V and 10 bases at J; junction bases unmatched: 6. Here the CDR3 reads CASSPRDRAQYF. For the CDR3, the DNA is TGTGCCAGCAGCCCCCGGGACAGAGCGCAGTATTTT.

CDR3 nucleotides: TGTGCCAGCAGCTTACAGGGGGCGACTGAAGCTTTCTTT. This translates into CASSLQGATEAFF. The chain couples TRBV7-6 to TRBJ1-1; 8 bases align to TRBD1. J was trimmed by 5 bases and V by 2 bases; bases with no gene match: 1. Looked up from germline, CDR1 is SGHVS and CDR2 is FNYEAQ. The CDR3 has 13 residues. Full variable domain (outside the CDR3, taken from reference TRBV7-6 and TRBJ1-1): GAGVSQSPRYKVTKRGQDVALRCDPISGHVSLYWYRQALGQGPEFLTYFNYEAQQDKSGLPNDRFSAERPEGSISTLTIQRTEQRDSAMYRCASSLQGATEAFFGQGTRLTVV.

The genes are TRBV5-1 and TRBJ2-3, with TRBD2 identical over 7 bases. V trimming: 4 bases; J trimming: 1 base; junction bases outside the gene matches: 15. Germline CDR1 is SGHRS and CDR2 is YFSETQ. The CDR3 consists of 18 residues. The CDR3 here is CASSPSLSSGGGTDTQYF. The CDR3 DNA reads as TGCGCCAGCAGCCCCAGCCTCTCCTCGGGGGGAGGCACAGATACGCAGTATTTT.